A single T cell receptor (beta chain) is shown here with its context. The antigen is unknown. These data belong to a study of shared clonotypes between healthy human individuals. Notes on the study in general: Memory subsets had estimated richness that was generally smaller than that of naive subsets.

CDR1 SGDLS and CDR2 YYNGEE come from the germline V gene. V trimming: 4 bases; J trimming: 0 bases; junction bases outside the gene matches: 5. CDR3 length: 15 residues. Splitting the CD4+ cells yielded a CD45RA+ naive subset and a CD45RA-negative memory subset. The repertoire was sequenced with immunoSEQ multiplex PCR; TCRdb's copy has only in-frame clones and lacks some. The data contain approximately 2,000,000 clones, about nine tenths of them seen just once; the ten biggest clones take up 0.3% to 0.4%. Sample: naive CD4+ T cells from PBMCs. Subset here: CD45RA+ positively selected. This TCR came from a man between 18 and 29 years old in good health. Some clones in this sample may be carry-over from other donors' samples. The chain uses TRBV9 and TRBJ2-7, with 9 nucleotides matching TRBD2. The CDR3 DNA reads as TGTGCCAGCAGCCCGCAAGCGGGAGGCTCCTACGAGCAGTACTTC. This sequence encodes CASSPQAGGSYEQYF.